Listed below are T cell receptor beta chains from one sample, sequenced in a study of shared clonotypes between healthy human individuals. The repertoire was sequenced with immunoSEQ multiplex PCR; TCRdb's copy has only in-frame clones and lacks some. The data show approximately 710,000 clones, around 91% seen once. Source material: memory CD8+ T cells from PBMCs. The receptors stem from a man between 18 and 29 years old in good health. Some clones in this sample may be carry-over from other donors' samples. Both conserved end residues are part of each CDR3. The order of the fields is J gene, clone size, D gene, V gene, CDR3 protein, CDR3 DNA. D genes are given only for firm matches. Clone size is shown for a subset of rows, as once, few, many or a class of expanded clone.

>TRBJ1-1|-|-|TRBV15
CATSSRMNTEAFF
TGTGCCACCAGCAGTCGGATGAACACTGAAGCTTTCTTT
>TRBJ2-7|-|-|TRBV7-9
CASSHDSSEQYF
TGTGCCAGCAGCCACGACTCCAGCGAGCAGTACTTC
>TRBJ2-5|-|-|TRBV7-9
CASNKLGEDQYF
TGTGCCAGCAACAAACTCGGTGAGGACCAGTACTTC
>TRBJ2-5|-|-|TRBV19
CASSLTGFQETQYF
TGTGCCAGTAGTTTGACAGGCTTTCAAGAGACCCAGTACTTC
>TRBJ2-5|-|-|TRBV28
CASSLQRGQETQYF
TGTGCCAGCAGTTTACAGAGGGGCCAAGAGACCCAGTACTTC
>TRBJ2-7|-|-|TRBV27
CASSLNGQIAYEQYF
TGTGCCAGCAGTTTGAACGGACAGATTGCCTACGAGCAGTACTTC
>TRBJ1-1|once|-|TRBV28
CASSLGFGNTEAFF
TGTGCCAGCAGTTTGGGTTTCGGAAACACTGAAGCTTTCTTT
>TRBJ1-1|-|-|TRBV5-1
CASREGRYTEAFF
TGCGCCAGCAGAGAGGGGAGGTACACTGAAGCTTTCTTT
>TRBJ2-1|-|TRBD2|TRBV7-3
CASSVLAGASYNEQFF
TGTGCCAGCAGCGTCCTAGCGGGAGCCTCCTACAATGAGCAGTTCTTC
>TRBJ2-1|-|-|TRBV7-8
CASSPDGGSYNEQFF
TGTGCCAGCAGCCCAGATGGGGGCTCCTACAATGAGCAGTTCTTC
>TRBJ2-5|-|TRBD2|TRBV10-3
CAISETIAGGGETQYF
TGTGCCATCAGTGAAACAATAGCGGGAGGCGGAGAGACCCAGTACTTC
>TRBJ2-7|-|-|TRBV28
CASRLEGRTTYEQYF
TGTGCCAGCAGGTTGGAGGGGCGGACGACCTACGAGCAGTACTTC
>TRBJ2-1|-|TRBD2|TRBV7-2
CASSPGLAGVDNEQFF
TGTGCCAGCAGCCCCGGACTAGCGGGAGTCGATAATGAGCAGTTCTTC
>TRBJ2-1|-|TRBD2|TRBV6-8
CATSGTSGESSHEQFF
TGTGCAACCTCCGGGACTAGCGGGGAGTCATCCCATGAGCAGTTCTTC
>TRBJ2-3|-|TRBD2|TRBV5-4
CASSWGLASTDTQYF
TGTGCCAGCAGCTGGGGACTAGCCAGCACAGATACGCAGTATTTT
>TRBJ1-4|-|TRBD1|TRBV7-9
CASRQQGVTDEKLFF
TGTGCCAGCAGACAACAGGGGGTAACGGATGAAAAACTGTTTTTT
>TRBJ2-2|once|TRBD2|TRBV30
CAWTGGANTGELFF
TGTGCCTGGACGGGGGGAGCGAACACCGGGGAGCTGTTTTTT
>TRBJ2-1|-|-|TRBV7-7
CASSPDRGGYNEQFF
TGTGCCAGCAGCCCTGACAGGGGAGGGTACAATGAGCAGTTCTTC
>TRBJ2-7|once|-|TRBV28
CASSLLRDSSYEQYF
TGTGCCAGCAGTTTACTTCGGGACTCCTCCTACGAGCAGTACTTC
>TRBJ2-7|-|-|TRBV7-9
CASSQKLAKHEQYF
TGTGCCAGCAGTCAAAAACTAGCTAAGCACGAGCAGTACTTC
>TRBJ1-1|many|TRBD1|TRBV19
CASTEDRGEAFF
TGTGCCAGTACCGAGGACAGGGGCGAGGCTTTCTTT
>TRBJ2-7|-|-|TRBV7-9
CASGLALREQYF
TGTGCCAGCGGTCTGGCTTTGAGGGAGCAGTACTTC
>TRBJ1-6|-|-|TRBV4-1
CASSQDPGGNRYSPLHF
TGCGCCAGCAGCCAAGATCCCGGGGGGAATAGGTATTCACCCCTCCACTTT
>TRBJ1-2|-|TRBD1|TRBV11-2
CASSPRTGANYGYTF
TGTGCCAGCAGCCCCCGGACAGGGGCTAACTATGGCTACACCTTC
>TRBJ2-3|-|-|TRBV19
CASSITPFHTDTQYF
TGTGCCAGTAGTATAACCCCGTTCCACACAGATACGCAGTATTTT
>TRBJ1-2|-|-|TRBV21-1
CASSTPPRGDYGYTF
TGTGCCAGCAGCACCCCTCCGCGGGGGGACTATGGCTACACCTTC
>TRBJ2-7|-|-|TRBV13
CASNTKNSGLEQYF
TGTGCCAGCAACACTAAAAATTCGGGGCTCGAGCAGTACTTC
>TRBJ2-2|-|-|TRBV5-1
CASSPRTTVNTGELFF
TGCGCCAGCAGCCCCCGGACTACCGTGAACACCGGGGAGCTGTTTTTT
>TRBJ1-1|-|-|TRBV7-9
CASSLARRGLGTEAFF
TGTGCCAGCAGCTTAGCGCGTCGGGGATTGGGCACTGAAGCTTTCTTT
>TRBJ2-5|-|TRBD1|TRBV28
CASRSGTGYQETQYF
TGTGCCAGCAGGTCCGGGACAGGGTACCAAGAGACCCAGTACTTC
>TRBJ2-7|-|TRBD2|TRBV15
CATSSSLAGASYEQYF
TGTGCCACCAGCAGTTCCCTAGCGGGAGCATCCTACGAGCAGTACTTC
>TRBJ2-7|once|-|TRBV6-5
CASSYSKGFFYEQYF
TGTGCCAGCAGTTACTCAAAGGGTTTCTTCTACGAGCAGTACTTC
>TRBJ1-3|-|-|TRBV28
CASSLIRAVNSGNTIYF
TGTGCCAGCAGTTTGATTAGGGCAGTCAACTCTGGAAACACCATATATTTT
>TRBJ2-7|few|-|TRBV4-1
CASSQGGTYYSSYEQYF
TGCGCCAGCAGCCAAGGGGGAACTTACTATAGCTCCTACGAGCAGTACTTC
>TRBJ1-1|-|-|TRBV28
CASSREGWNTEAFF
TGTGCCAGCAGCCGTGAAGGGTGGAACACTGAAGCTTTCTTT
>TRBJ2-3|-|-|TRBV11-2
CASSQRTATDTQYF
TGTGCCAGCAGCCAGAGGACAGCCACAGATACGCAGTATTTT
>TRBJ2-1|-|-|TRBV28
CASSLLGGTYNEQFF
TGTGCCAGCAGTTTATTGGGCGGAACCTACAATGAGCAGTTCTTC
>TRBJ1-2|-|TRBD1|TRBV9
CASSSRTGGHGYTF
TGTGCCAGCAGCTCCCGGACAGGGGGCCATGGCTACACCTTC
>TRBJ1-5|-|TRBD1|TRBV15
CATRWAGGTENQPQHF
TGTGCCACCAGGTGGGCCGGTGGGACAGAGAATCAGCCCCAGCATTTT
>TRBJ2-1|-|TRBD2|TRBV19
CASTPTSGSYNEQFF
TGTGCCAGTACCCCAACTAGCGGCTCCTACAATGAGCAGTTCTTC
>TRBJ2-3|once|TRBD2|TRBV10-3
CAISVPSSGRTDTQYF
TGTGCCATCAGTGTCCCAAGTAGCGGGAGAACAGATACGCAGTATTTT
>TRBJ2-7|-|TRBD2|TRBV19
CASSIDRTSGTYEQYF
TGTGCCAGTAGTATAGATAGGACTAGCGGGACCTACGAGCAGTACTTC
>TRBJ2-6|-|-|TRBV15
CATSRSLTGRPGANVLTF
TGTGCCACCAGCAGATCCCTCACGGGGAGGCCTGGGGCCAACGTCCTGACTTTC
>TRBJ1-2|-|-|TRBV4-2
CASSQSQGLIYGYTF
TGTGCCAGCAGCCAATCCCAGGGACTCATCTATGGCTACACCTTC
>TRBJ2-1|once|TRBD2|TRBV9
CASSPGAGAGDEQFF
TGTGCCAGCAGCCCTGGAGCGGGGGCGGGGGATGAGCAGTTCTTC
>TRBJ1-1|-|-|TRBV5-6
CASSLLSGGTEAFF
TGTGCCAGCAGCCTGCTCTCTGGGGGCACTGAAGCTTTCTTT
>TRBJ2-7|-|-|TRBV2
CAGARSSYEQYF
TGTGCCGGAGCGCGCAGCTCCTACGAGCAGTACTTC
>TRBJ2-7|-|-|TRBV4-1
CASSQSSAASYEQYF
TGCGCCAGCAGCCAGTCGAGCGCCGCCTCCTACGAGCAGTACTTC